The rows below give T cell receptor beta chains drawn from one sample of a study of shared clonotypes between healthy human individuals. Repertoires were generated with immunoSEQ multiplex PCR, while TCRdb's copy carries only in-frame clones and drops some. The data contain over 2 million clones, about 95% of them singletons. Sequenced sample: naive CD4+ T cells sorted from blood. All receptors come from a young man in good health. The CDR3 runs from the conserved cysteine through the conserved F or W. Clone size appears in some rows only: once, few, many, or a class for an expanded clone.

TRBJ2-7,NA,TRBV2,CASRRGGTYEQYF
TRBJ2-5,NA,TRBV20-1,CSAGDLYF
TRBJ1-5,NA,TRBV6-5,CASSKQGAGNQPQHF
TRBJ2-1,NA,TRBV5-6,CASSLDLAGVYNEQFF
TRBJ2-7,NA,TRBV20-1,CSALVRYEQYF
TRBJ2-1,NA,TRBV2,CASSLLGGTNEQFF
TRBJ2-3,NA,TRBV9,CASSPPPGTSSTDTQYF
TRBJ1-5,NA,TRBV5-1,CASSLGTGLHQPQHF
TRBJ1-4,NA,TRBV29-1,CSVAVGPEKLFF
TRBJ2-7,NA,TRBV20-1,CSAIFSYEQYF
TRBJ2-7,NA,TRBV5-1,CASSLGGSSEKYEQYF
TRBJ1-6,NA,TRBV9,CASSVDLGRSSPLHF
TRBJ2-7,NA,TRBV6-6,CASSYNGVSYEQYF
TRBJ1-2,NA,TRBV7-2,CASSWDRVGYTF
TRBJ2-7,few,TRBV4-1,CASSPGQGYDEQYF
TRBJ2-6,NA,TRBV4-3,CASSPGSSGANVLTF
TRBJ2-1,NA,TRBV15,CATSRDNGEQFF
TRBJ1-6,NA,TRBV18,CASSPRDIASALHF
TRBJ2-4,NA,TRBV7-2,CASSRTSGSKNIQYF
TRBJ2-3,once,TRBV7-2,CASSLPPRLAGREDTQYF
TRBJ1-1,once,TRBV28,CASSLEGGHMNTEAFF
TRBJ1-5,NA,TRBV28,CASSSGAQRQPQHF
TRBJ2-1,NA,TRBV11-3,CASSLVGGGYNEQFF
TRBJ2-7,NA,TRBV5-1,CASSLEGSTYEQYF
TRBJ1-3,NA,TRBV9,CASSYAGDSGNTIYF
TRBJ2-5,once,TRBV6-1,CASTRGPKETQYF
TRBJ2-3,NA,TRBV10-1,CASSESTSGGIDTQYF
TRBJ2-1,NA,TRBV11-2,CASSQSPAGASYNEQFF